This T cell receptor (beta chain) is from a study of blood T cell repertoires in COVID-19. Study background: Some COVID-19 samples were acute and others convalescent; all came from the United States, Italy and Spain.

Germline CDR1 and CDR2: SGHNT and YYREEE (reference sequence). Trimming cost V 4 bases and J 1 base, with 9 bases left between them. The CDR3 extends over 13 amino acids. Sequenced by immunoSEQ multiplex PCR; TCRdb stores in-frame clones only, minus some. The table records 150,000 or so clones, approximately 90% of them present only once. Sequencing used PBMCs or T cells enriched from blood (not recorded which). This sequence was found in a woman between 40 and 50 years old who had been exposed to COVID-19. The chain has TRBV5-4 and TRBJ2-7; weak D call: TRBD1 (6 bases). CDR3 loop: CASSQDSSYEQYF. Written as DNA, the CDR3 is TGTGCCAGCAGCCAGGACAGTTCCTACGAGCAGTACTTC.